These 23 T cell receptor beta chains originate from one sample sequenced in a study of regulatory T cells in long-lasting Graves disease. Time point meaning: persistent/refractory GD, antithyroid drugs over 5 years with positive TRAb. Isolated PBMC RNA provided the starting material for the TCR library. To make TCR beta libraries, researchers used iRepertoire HTBI primers and Arm-PCR of CDR3 regions. TCRdb re-called the multiplex PCR reads through MiXCR, storing one row per CDR3 protein. The top ten clones hold roughly 20% of a sample with about 400,000 distinct CDR3 sequences, around 20% of them seen once. This material consisted of peripheral blood mononuclear cells (PBMCs), taken when the disease was refractory, from a patient treated with antithyroid drugs. The receptors were gathered from a female donor with Graves disease.

This clonotype was seen ten or more times. The V and J genes are TRBV24-1 and TRBJ1-5; a possible D gene is TRBD1 (6 bases). Germline V lookup: CDR1 KGHDR, CDR2 SFDVKD. V lost 6 bases and J 7 bases, leaving 15 bases between the germline ends. CDR3 length: 14 residues. CDR3 sequence (DNA): TGTGCCACCAGTACGTCTTCCAGGGGCCAGCCCCAGCATTTT. Its translation: CATSTSSRGQPQHF.

The chain joins TRBV5-1 to TRBJ1-3; 9 positions agree with TRBD1. This CDR3 comprises 15 residues. With V trimmed by 0 bases and J by 2 bases, 0 bases remained unmatched. Germline V gives CDR1 SGHRS, CDR2 YFSETQ. CDR3 nucleotides: TGCGCCAGCAGCTTGGACAGGGGGCCTGGAAACACCATATATTTT. Protein: CASSLDRGPGNTIYF.

The chain couples TRBV3-1 to TRBJ2-7, with D possibly TRBD2 on 7 matching bases. Per the germline V gene, CDR1 is LGHDT and CDR2 is YNNKEL (reference sequence). This CDR3 spans 15 amino acids. The V end lost 1 base, the J end lost 6 bases, and 16 bases lay between the germline ends. The CDR3 protein is CASSQAGEGRCEQYF. The CDR3 DNA reads as TGTGCCAGCAGCCAAGCAGGGGAGGGCCGATGCGAGCAGTACTTC.

This rearrangement joins TRBV15 to TRBJ2-2; perhaps D is TRBD1 or TRBD2 (6 bases each). The V and J ends lost 0 bases and 0 bases respectively, with 14 bases between them. The CDR3 has 18 residues. Looked up from germline, CDR1 is LNHNV and CDR2 is YYDKDF (reference sequence). CDR3 DNA: TGTGCCACCAGCAGAGAGGGGGGCGGGCGTCCGAACACCGGGGAGCTGTTTTTT. The encoded protein is CATSREGGGRPNTGELFF.

Concerning this clonotype itself: A clone one base away is much larger, so this may be a read error. The chain employs TRBV6-1 and TRBJ2-7, with D maybe TRBD2 (6 bases). V was trimmed by 7 bases and J by 4 bases, leaving 14 bases between them. This CDR3 spans 13 amino acids. CDR1 MNHNS and CDR2 SASEGT come from the germline V gene. The CDR3 sequence is CASTSRRGYEQYF. The CDR3 nucleotides read TGTGCCAGCACAAGCAGGAGGGGATACGAGCAGTACTTC.

This clonotype was found once. The chain has TRBV5-6 and TRBJ2-1, with 7 bases aligning to TRBD1. From germline, CDR1 is SGHDT and CDR2 YYEEEE. The CDR3 totals 12 residues. V lost 5 bases and J lost 7; bases outside the gene matches: 3. The CDR3 DNA follows: TGTGCCAGCAGACGACAGGGAAATGAGCAGTTCTTC. Translating gives CASRRQGNEQFF.

This clonotype was seen more than once but under ten times. The chain couples TRBV5-1 to TRBJ2-5; no reliable D call. The CDR3 contains 16 residues. Trimming took 1 base from V and 0 from J, leaving 13 bases between them. The germline gives CDR1 SGHRS, CDR2 YFSETQ. The CDR3 reads CASSLLQLWYQETQYF. CDR3 DNA sequence: TGCGCCAGCAGCTTGTTGCAGCTTTGGTACCAAGAGACCCAGTACTTC.

This clonotype was found a few times. This chain uses TRBV6-1 with TRBJ1-5; tentative D call: TRBD1 (5 bases). CDR3 length equals 13 residues. V was clipped by 3 bases and J by 7 bases, with 10 bases between them. Germline CDR1 and CDR2: MNHNS and SASEGT. The CDR3 DNA reads TGTGCCAGCAGTGATGGGGGTGGACAGCCCCAGCATTTT. As protein: CASSDGGGQPQHF.

V gene TRBV19 combines with J gene TRBJ2-5; D may be TRBD1 or TRBD2 (6 bases each). V dropped 6 bases and J dropped 7 bases, with 15 bases sitting between them. The CDR3 totals 13 residues. Germline V gives CDR1 LNHDA, CDR2 SQIVND (reference sequence). The CDR3 bases are TGTGCCAGTAGCTCCGGGGGCGGAGGGACCCAGTACTTC. Amino acid sequence: CASSSGGGGTQYF.

This clonotype has a handful of counts. The V and J genes are TRBV24-1 and TRBJ2-7; 7 bases align to TRBD2. CDR1 is KGHDR, CDR2 SFDVKD, per germline. The CDR3 extends over 14 amino acids. V trimming: 4 bases; J trimming: 4 bases; junction bases outside the gene matches: 6. As DNA, the CDR3 is TGTGCCACCAGTGAACGGACTAGTTTATACGAGCAGTACTTC. Encoded protein: CATSERTSLYEQYF.

This clonotype has a count of ten or more. This sequence joins TRBV7-2 and TRBJ2-7; no reliable D call. V shed 1 base and J shed 3 bases, with 10 bases lying between them. There are 14 residues in the CDR3. Germline V gives CDR1 SGHTA, CDR2 FQGNSA. Here the CDR3 reads CASSLGPEYYEQYF. The CDR3, as DNA: TGTGCCAGCAGCTTAGGGCCGGAGTACTACGAGCAGTACTTC.

V usage is TRBV11-1 and J usage is TRBJ2-1; 7 bases match TRBD2. The V and J ends lost 5 bases and 7 bases, in that order; junction bases with no gene match: 14. Germline V gene sequence: CDR1 SGHAT, CDR2 FQDESV (reference sequence). The CDR3 has 16 residues. Here the CDR3 reads CASSNLVSPGGNEQFF. CDR3 sequence (DNA): TGTGCCAGCAGCAACCTCGTGTCTCCCGGGGGGAATGAGCAGTTCTTC. The variable domain in full, completed from reference TRBV11-1 and TRBJ2-1, reads EAEVAQSPRYKITEKSQAVAFWCDPISGHATLYWYRQILGQGPELLVQFQDESVVDDSQLPKDRFSAERLKGVDSTLKIQPAELGDSAMYLCASSNLVSPGGNEQFFGPGTRLTVL.

The genes are TRBV28 and TRBJ1-6, with 8 bases identical to TRBD1. CDR3 length equals 15 residues. Per the germline V gene, CDR1 is MDHEN and CDR2 is SYDVKM. Trimming at V came to 5 bases and at J to 10 bases, leaving 10 bases not matched to a gene. In nucleotides, the CDR3 is TGTGCCAGCAGTCCCGGGACAGGCCCTCTCTCACCCCTCCACTTT. This gives the protein CASSPGTGPLSPLHF.

This clonotype occurred many times. The chain uses TRBV18 and TRBJ2-5; maybe TRBD1 (6 bases). Germline lookup yields CDR1 KGHSH and CDR2 LQKENI. Deletions cut 1 base from V and 2 bases from J, with 8 bases between. The length of the CDR3 is 14 residues. For the CDR3, the DNA is TGTGCCAGCTCACCACGGACAGCTCAAGAGACCCAGTACTTC. It translates to CASSPRTAQETQYF.

V is TRBV10-2 and J is TRBJ1-1; D may be TRBD1 (6 bases). The CDR3 covers 16 residues. Germline lookup yields CDR1 WSHSY and CDR2 SAAADI. The V and J ends lost 3 bases and 0 bases respectively, with 14 bases between them. CDR3 DNA sequence: TGCGCCAGCAGTGATCGCAGGGGAGGCGTGAACACTGAAGCTTTCTTT. It encodes CASSDRRGGVNTEAFF.

The V call is TRBV28, the J call TRBJ1-3; 8 nucleotides agree with TRBD1. Germline V lookup: CDR1 MDHEN, CDR2 SYDVKM. With 7 bases clipped from V and 3 bases from J, the junction kept 17 bases outside the gene matches. There are 18 residues in the CDR3. In nucleotides, the CDR3 is TGTGCCAGCACCTCCCCCCGGGGCAGGGGGCACGGTGGAAACACCATATATTTT. This sequence encodes CASTSPRGRGHGGNTIYF.

The chain joins TRBV19 to TRBJ1-4; no clear D gene. V lost 3 bases, J lost 5 bases, and 7 bases lay in between. The CDR3 loop spans 13 amino acids. CDR1 is LNHDA, CDR2 SQIVND, per germline (reference sequence). The CDR3, as DNA: TGTGCCAGTAGTATCTTGGAGAATGAAAAACTGTTTTTT. Translating gives CASSILENEKLFF.

V gene TRBV5-1 combines with J gene TRBJ2-7; 8 bases match TRBD1. The CDR3 spans 15 residues. Looked up from germline, CDR1 is SGHRS and CDR2 is YFSETQ. V shed 3 bases, J shed 3 bases, and the junction held 8 bases outside the gene matches. The CDR3 DNA reads TGCGCCAGCAGCTGGTACGACAGGGGCGGCTACGAGCAGTACTTC. Translated: CASSWYDRGGYEQYF.

This clonotype was counted many times. The V call is TRBV6-1, the J call TRBJ1-1; tentative D call: TRBD1 (5 bases). In germline, CDR1 is MNHNS, CDR2 SASEGT. Trimming shortened V by 7 bases and J by 0 bases, and 15 bases separated the two germline ends. The length of the CDR3 is 15 residues. The CDR3, as DNA: TGTGCCAGCATAGGTCGGGACGGCTTGAACACTGAAGCTTTCTTT. This translates into CASIGRDGLNTEAFF.

Ten or more counts support this clonotype. J is TRBJ2-5 and V is TRBV7-9; D is uncertain. This CDR3 contains 15 residues. Per germline, CDR1 SEHNR and CDR2 FQNEAQ (reference sequence). Trimming removed 5 bases from V and 5 bases from J, with 18 bases in between. CDR3 residues: CASSSDGTWFETQYF. The CDR3 DNA is TGTGCCAGCAGCAGCGACGGCACATGGTTTGAGACCCAGTACTTC.

The sample holds a few counts of this clonotype. The chain is built from TRBV5-6 and TRBJ2-5, with 10 positions matching TRBD1. This CDR3 is 16 amino acids long. Trimming removed 4 bases from V and 5 bases from J; junction bases left unmatched: 11. Germline CDR1 is SGHDT and CDR2 is YYEEEE. In DNA form, the CDR3 reads TGTGCCAGCAGCCCAATTCCGACAGGGGGCTGGGAGACCCAGTACTTC. Translating it yields CASSPIPTGGWETQYF.

The rearrangement uses TRBV14 and TRBJ2-5; no firm D call. Trimming took off 0 bases at V and 1 base at J, with 18 bases between the two ends. The CDR3 contains 18 residues. The V gene's germline CDR1 is SGHDN and CDR2 FVKESK. CDR3 sequence: CASSQEPRAATFQETQYF. Here the CDR3 DNA reads TGTGCCAGCAGCCAAGAGCCTCGGGCAGCCACCTTCCAAGAGACCCAGTACTTC.

V and J are TRBV20-1 and TRBJ2-1, with 7 positions matching TRBD2. V trimming: 1 base; J trimming: 1 base; junction bases outside the gene matches: 7. This CDR3 has 16 amino acids. Germline CDR1 DFQATT, CDR2 SNEGSKA (reference sequence). CDR3 region: CSARVGGGYSYNEQFF. In nucleotides, the CDR3 is TGCAGTGCTAGAGTCGGCGGGGGATATTCCTACAATGAGCAGTTCTTC.